This T cell receptor (beta chain) was identified in a study of immune heterogeneity within non-small cell lung tumors. Study-wide context: Of the tumors, several were squamous cell, some ten non-squamous, and 1 not otherwise specified.

Overall study findings and caveats: Recurrence of identical dominant CDR3 beta clonotypes was observed across tumor sites within a patient, alongside site-unique high-frequency clones.

Turning to this clonotype: Its cognate antigen is unknown.

Bulk tumor genomic DNA served as template, at roughly 600 ng per sample. In surgery, several biopsies were collected from each primary tumor at widely spaced sites. Untreated, newly diagnosed non-small cell lung cancer patients underwent curative surgery. Donors comprised surgical patients with newly diagnosed non-small cell lung cancer, operated on with curative intent. The CDR3 is 15 residues long. Per germline, CDR1 SEHNR and CDR2 FQNEAQ (reference sequence). Trimming removed 4 bases from V and 0 bases from J, with 10 bases in between. With 32 V and 13 J primers, multiplex PCR amplified the TCR beta CDR3. A single record per CDR3 protein comes from TCRdb applying MiXCR to the multiplex PCR reads. This repertoire shows tens of thousands of distinct CDR3 sequences, about 30% found once; its top ten account for around 4.5%.

The source is a man between 35 and 55 years old with non-small cell lung cancer. Sequencing was done on a sample of lung tumor tissue. The V gene is TRBV7-9, the J gene TRBJ2-1, with D hard to call. CDR3 region: CASSSNTRSYNEQFF. The CDR3 DNA follows: TGTGCCAGCAGCTCAAACACCCGCTCCTACAATGAGCAGTTCTTC.